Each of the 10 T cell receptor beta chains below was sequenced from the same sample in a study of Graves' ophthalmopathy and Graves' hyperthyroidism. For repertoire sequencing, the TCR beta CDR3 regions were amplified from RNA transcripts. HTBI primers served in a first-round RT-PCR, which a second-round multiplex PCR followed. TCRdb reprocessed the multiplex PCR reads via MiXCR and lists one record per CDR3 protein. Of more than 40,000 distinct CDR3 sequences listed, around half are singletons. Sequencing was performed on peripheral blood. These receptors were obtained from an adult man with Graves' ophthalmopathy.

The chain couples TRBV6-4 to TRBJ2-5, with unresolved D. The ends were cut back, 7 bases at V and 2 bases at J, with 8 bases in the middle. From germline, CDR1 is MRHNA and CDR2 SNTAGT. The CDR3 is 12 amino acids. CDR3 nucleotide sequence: TGTGCCAGCAACCCTTTTCAAGAGACCCAGTACTTC. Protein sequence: CASNPFQETQYF.

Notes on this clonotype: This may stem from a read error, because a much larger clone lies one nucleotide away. The chain's CDR3 is CASAPLHGELFF. CDR3 DNA: TGTGCCAGCGCCCCTCTCCACGGGGAGCTGTTTTTT. The chain links TRBV27 to TRBJ2-2, with D uncertain. The germline V and J ends were trimmed by 8 bases and 7 bases, with 11 bases remaining between them. The CDR3 loop spans 12 amino acids. Germline values: CDR1 MNHEY, CDR2 SMNVEV (reference sequence).

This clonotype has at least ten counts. The CDR3 loop is CASSSLQYGTYEQYF. The CDR3 DNA sequence: TGTGCCAGCAGTTCTTTACAGTACGGAACCTACGAGCAGTACTTC. This sequence joins TRBV27 and TRBJ2-7, with D unresolved. Germline values: CDR1 MNHEY, CDR2 SMNVEV (reference sequence). The V end lost 4 bases, the J end lost 2 bases, and 15 bases lay between the germline ends. CDR3 length equals 15 residues.

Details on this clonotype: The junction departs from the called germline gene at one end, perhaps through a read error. The chain's CDR3 is CASSPRSNRPQHF. CDR3 DNA sequence: TGTGCCAGTAGTCCCCGTAGCAATCGGCCCCAGCATTTT. V gene TRBV19 combines with J gene TRBJ1-5; D ambiguous. The CDR3 length is 13 residues. Germline values: CDR1 LNHDA, CDR2 SQIVND (reference sequence).

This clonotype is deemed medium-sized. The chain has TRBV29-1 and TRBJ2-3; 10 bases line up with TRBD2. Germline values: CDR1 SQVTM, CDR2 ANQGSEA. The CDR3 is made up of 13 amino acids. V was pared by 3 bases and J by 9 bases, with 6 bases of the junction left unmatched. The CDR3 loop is CSVDPSGGGTQYF. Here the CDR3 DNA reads TGCAGCGTTGATCCTAGCGGGGGTGGGACGCAGTATTTT.

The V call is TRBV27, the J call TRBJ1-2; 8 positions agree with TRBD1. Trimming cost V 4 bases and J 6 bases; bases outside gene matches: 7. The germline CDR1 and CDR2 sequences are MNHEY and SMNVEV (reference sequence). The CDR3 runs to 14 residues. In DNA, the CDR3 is TGTGCCAGCAGTTCGAGAGTGACAGGGGATGGCTACACCTTC. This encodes CASSSRVTGDGYTF.

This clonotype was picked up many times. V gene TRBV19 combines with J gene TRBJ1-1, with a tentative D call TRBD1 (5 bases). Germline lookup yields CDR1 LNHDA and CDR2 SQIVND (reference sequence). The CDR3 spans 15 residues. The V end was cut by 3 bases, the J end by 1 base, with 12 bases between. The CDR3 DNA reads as TGTGCCAGTAGTATCCCCGCAGGGTGGAACACTGAAGCTTTCTTT. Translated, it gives CASSIPAGWNTEAFF.

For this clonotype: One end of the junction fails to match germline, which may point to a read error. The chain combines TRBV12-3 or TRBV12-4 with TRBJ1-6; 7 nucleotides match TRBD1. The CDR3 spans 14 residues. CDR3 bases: TGTACCAGCAGACAGGGCTCCTTTAATTCACCCTTCCACTTT. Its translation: CTSRQGSFNSPFHF.

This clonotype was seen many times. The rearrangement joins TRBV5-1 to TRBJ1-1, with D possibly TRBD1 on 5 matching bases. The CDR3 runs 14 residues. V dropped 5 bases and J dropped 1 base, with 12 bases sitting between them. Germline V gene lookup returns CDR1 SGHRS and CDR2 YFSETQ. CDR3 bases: TGCGCCAGCAGTTCGGGACCGGGGAACACTGAAGCTTTCTTT. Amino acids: CASSSGPGNTEAFF.

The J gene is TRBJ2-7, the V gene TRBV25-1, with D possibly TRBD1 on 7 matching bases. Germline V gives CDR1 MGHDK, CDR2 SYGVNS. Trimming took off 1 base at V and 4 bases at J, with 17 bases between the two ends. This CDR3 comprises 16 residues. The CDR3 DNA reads TGTGCCAGCAGTGAATTGGGGCCCAGGGGGGTTTACGAGCAGTACTTC. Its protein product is CASSELGPRGVYEQYF.